This T cell receptor beta chain was found in a study of cytomegalovirus exposure and HLA in healthy donors. Germline lookup yields CDR1 MNHNY and CDR2 SVGAGI (reference sequence). V shed 6 bases and J 8 bases; nucleotides not matched to a gene: 15. The CDR3 has 16 amino acids. As regards this clone: Its target is not known.

Points from the study as a whole: In a later analysis, a genetic analysis reported fewer productive-TCR N-insertions in an Asian-associated ancestry cluster than the cohort average.

The PCR was carried out with 60 Vbeta primers and 13 Jbeta primers. Sequencing used immunoSEQ multiplex PCR; TCRdb keeps in-frame clones, though not all of them. Of about 150,000 clones listed, around 60% are singletons. This TCR derives from a woman aged 60-70 years in good health and CMV-seropositive. Sequenced input: PBMCs. This chain connects TRBV6-6 to TRBJ1-2; 10 nucleotides match TRBD1. In DNA form, the CDR3 reads TGTGCCAGCAGCAGAACGACAACCGGGACAGGGGACGGCTACACCTTC. Its translation is CASSRTTTGTGDGYTF.